Below, 28 T cell receptor beta chains from the same sample are listed, as sequenced in a study of siplizumab effects on memory and regulatory T cells. Clones were read by immunoSEQ multiplex PCR, and TCRdb kept only the in-frame ones, dropping some. Here the sample spans 100,000 or so clones, 80% to 95% being singletons. The sample comprised CD4+ T cells sorted from blood. These receptor sequences come from a human donor in good health.

The chain employs TRBV5-6 and TRBJ2-1, with TRBD2 as a possible D gene (7 bases). Trimming took off 0 bases at V and 8 bases at J, with 18 bases between the two ends. This CDR3 is 16 amino acids long. Germline values: CDR1 SGHDT, CDR2 YYEEEE. Written as DNA, the CDR3 is TGTGCCAGCAGCTTGGTAGGGGGGGTCTTTACGGATGAGCAGTTCTTC. Its protein product is CASSLVGGVFTDEQFF.

This chain links TRBV7-3 with TRBJ2-7, with D perhaps matching TRBD1 (5 bases). CDR1 and CDR2 (germline): SGHTA, FQGTGA. The CDR3 runs to 13 residues. V dropped 2 bases and J dropped 7 bases, with 12 bases sitting between them. The CDR3 DNA follows: TGTGCCAGCAGCTTATACCCAGGGCCTGAGCAGTACTTC. This gives the protein CASSLYPGPEQYF.

The CDR3 DNA is TGTGCCAGCAGCTTAACGCGGTCGAACACCGGGGAGCTGTTTTTT. Translated: CASSLTRSNTGELFF. V gene TRBV11-3 combines with J gene TRBJ2-2; D is unresolved. Per germline, CDR1 SGHNT and CDR2 YENEEA. This CDR3 comprises 15 residues. V lost 2 bases and J lost 0, with 7 bases in between.

The chain recombines TRBV11-2 with TRBJ1-2, with D perhaps TRBD1 (6 bases). The germline V gene has CDR1 SGHAT and CDR2 FQNNGV. Trimming removed 0 bases at V and 5 bases at J, with 13 bases between. CDR3 size: 15 residues. The CDR3 region is CASSLDFRTEYGYTF. Written as DNA, the CDR3 is TGTGCCAGCAGCTTAGATTTTCGGACAGAGTATGGCTACACCTTC.

The rearrangement links TRBV19 to TRBJ2-1; D is ambiguous. Germline V lookup: CDR1 LNHDA, CDR2 SQIVND (reference sequence). The CDR3 is 15 residues long. V was cut by 6 bases and J by 10 bases, with 22 bases left in between. The DNA of the CDR3 is TGTGCCAGTAGCAATTCGGGCCCCCGCAACCCCGAGCAGTTCTTC. It encodes CASSNSGPRNPEQFF.

Only a few counts were recorded for this clone. The V call is TRBV28, the J call TRBJ2-7; TRBD2 matches at 14 bases. V gave up 5 bases and J gave up 6 bases; unmatched junction bases: 6. This CDR3 spans 15 amino acids. Germline assignment: CDR1 MDHEN and CDR2 SYDVKM. DNA of the CDR3: TGTGCCAGCAGTCGGCGAGGACTAGCGGGAGGCGAGCAGTACTTC. Protein sequence: CASSRRGLAGGEQYF.

This chain links TRBV19 with TRBJ2-1; unclear D gene. This CDR3 spans 17 amino acids. V lost 5 bases and J lost 6, with 23 bases in between. The germline gives CDR1 LNHDA, CDR2 SQIVND (reference sequence). CDR3 amino acids: CASSHIPAWVESNEQFF. For the CDR3, the DNA is TGTGCCAGTAGTCACATCCCCGCATGGGTAGAATCCAATGAGCAGTTCTTC. The variable domain in full, completed from reference TRBV19 and TRBJ2-1, reads DGGITQSPKYLFRKEGQNVTLSCEQNLNHDAMYWYRQDPGQGLRLIYYSQIVNDFQKGDIAEGYSVSREKKESFPLTVTSAQKNPTAFYLCASSHIPAWVESNEQFFGPGTRLTVL.

This rearrangement joins TRBV5-1 to TRBJ2-1, with 9 positions matching TRBD2. Germline V gene data show CDR1 as SGHRS and CDR2 as YFSETQ. J gave up 11 bases and V 2 bases, and 8 bases lay outside the gene matches. The CDR3 runs to 14 residues. The CDR3 sequence is CASSFTSGPSQQFF. The CDR3 DNA follows: TGCGCCAGCAGCTTTACTAGCGGGCCCTCTCAGCAGTTCTTC. Full variable domain (remainder filled in from reference TRBV5-1 and TRBJ2-1): KAGVTQTPRYLIKTRGQQVTLSCSPISGHRSVSWYQQTPGQGLQFLFEYFSETQRNKGNFPGRFSGRQFSNSRSEMNVSTLELGDSALYLCASSFTSGPSQQFFGPGTRLTVL.

V is TRBV2 and J is TRBJ2-5; D is unclear. V was cut by 3 bases and J by 2 bases, with 13 bases left in between. The CDR3 length is 15 residues. In germline, CDR1 is SNHLY, CDR2 FYNNEI. DNA of the CDR3: TGTGCCAGCAGTGAGGGCAGTGTGAGGCAAGAGACCCAGTACTTC. This translates into CASSEGSVRQETQYF.

V usage is TRBV29-1 and J usage is TRBJ2-1, with D unclear. This CDR3 spans 10 amino acids. Trimming cost V 5 bases and J 3 bases, with 2 bases left between them. Germline V lookup: CDR1 SQVTM, CDR2 ANQGSEA. The CDR3 is CSVYYNEQFF. The CDR3 coding sequence is TGCAGCGTTTACTACAATGAGCAGTTCTTC.

The chain links TRBV5-6 to TRBJ2-7; possible D gene TRBD2, 6 bases. In germline, CDR1 is SGHDT, CDR2 YYEEEE. Trimming left V 1 base short and J 4 bases short, with 12 bases between. This CDR3 spans 14 amino acids. The CDR3: CASSLLLAPYEQYF. DNA of the CDR3: TGTGCCAGCAGCTTGTTGCTAGCGCCTTACGAGCAGTACTTC.

This clone appeared once. The chain has TRBV6-1 and TRBJ2-6; 10 bases map to TRBD2. Trimming cost V 2 bases and J 1 base; bases outside gene matches: 8. The V gene's germline CDR1 is MNHNS and CDR2 SASEGT. The CDR3 sequence is 19 residues long. This CDR3 is CASSELSLAGDSGANVLTF. CDR3 nucleotide sequence: TGTGCCAGCAGTGAACTGTCGCTAGCGGGAGATTCTGGGGCCAACGTCCTGACTTTC.

This clone was recorded only once. The V gene is TRBV19, the J gene TRBJ1-3; TRBD1 might be the D (5 bases). The CDR3 spans 15 residues. The V and J ends lost 10 bases and 4 bases respectively, with 20 bases between them. Germline CDR1 is LNHDA and CDR2 is SQIVND (reference sequence). This chain's CDR3 is CATLAATVGGNTIYF. CDR3 in DNA: TGTGCCACGCTTGCCGCGACAGTCGGCGGAAACACCATATATTTT.

The chain employs TRBV2 and TRBJ1-5; D is perhaps TRBD1 (6 bases). V lost 6 bases to trimming and J lost 4 bases, with 16 bases between them. The CDR3 consists of 15 residues. CDR1 and CDR2 from the germline V gene are SNHLY and FYNNEI. The CDR3 nucleotides are TGTGCCAGCAGCTTACAGGGTTTAACGAATCAGCCCCAGCATTTT. Amino acid sequence: CASSLQGLTNQPQHF.

The gene calls are TRBV6-5 and TRBJ2-5, with 7 bases identical to TRBD1. V trimming: 0 bases; J trimming: 3 bases; junction bases outside the gene matches: 7. CDR1 is MNHEY, CDR2 SVGAGI, per germline. The length of the CDR3 is 16 residues. This CDR3 is CASSYSRQGWEETQYF. The CDR3 DNA is TGTGCCAGCAGTTACTCACGACAGGGATGGGAAGAGACCCAGTACTTC.

This clone occurred once. The chain employs TRBV2 and TRBJ1-1; no clear D gene. The CDR3 covers 11 residues. The germline CDR1 and CDR2 sequences are SNHLY and FYNNEI. CDR3 coding DNA: TGTGCGGGTAGACGGAGGACTGAAGCTTTCTTT. It is translated as CAGRRRTEAFF.

The chain joins TRBV7-6 to TRBJ2-2; possible D gene TRBD2, 5 bases. Trimming pared 1 base from V and 1 base from J, leaving 10 bases between. Germline CDR1 and CDR2: SGHVS and FNYEAQ. The CDR3 is made up of 16 amino acids. CDR3 residues: CASSLVTGVNTGELFF. The CDR3 DNA is TGTGCCAGCAGCTTAGTGACCGGGGTGAACACCGGGGAGCTGTTTTTT. Based on the CDR3 plus reference TRBV7-6 and TRBJ2-2, the full variable domain is GAGVSQSPRYKVTKRGQDVALRCDPISGHVSLYWYRQALGQGPEFLTYFNYEAQQDKSGLPNDRFSAERPEGSISTLTIQRTEQRDSAMYRCASSLVTGVNTGELFFGEGSRLTVL.

This clone was seen a single time. V is TRBV11-2 and J is TRBJ2-4; 7 nucleotides agree with TRBD1. Germline values: CDR1 SGHAT, CDR2 FQNNGV. The CDR3 has 13 amino acids. With V trimmed by 3 bases and J by 5 bases, 1 base remained unmatched. CDR3 protein: CASSFDRENIQYF. The DNA of the CDR3 is TGTGCCAGCAGCTTTGACAGGGAAAACATTCAGTACTTC.

The chain joins TRBV7-9 to TRBJ2-3; no clear D gene. Looked up from germline, CDR1 is SEHNR and CDR2 is FQNEAQ (reference sequence). There are 12 residues in the CDR3. Trimming removed 5 bases at V and 6 bases at J, with 9 bases between. The CDR3 DNA reads TGTGCCAGCAGCCTTTCGGGCGATACGCAGTATTTT. This codes for CASSLSGDTQYF.

The V call is TRBV18, the J call TRBJ2-3; 9 bases line up with TRBD1. This CDR3 has 16 amino acids. Germline loops: CDR1 KGHSH, CDR2 LQKENI. After removal of 3 bases from V and 0 bases from J, the junction contained 4 bases not matched to a gene. The CDR3: CASSPPGTGSTDTQYF. The CDR3, as DNA: TGTGCCAGCTCACCCCCCGGGACAGGGAGCACAGATACGCAGTATTTT.

CDR3 sequence (DNA): TGTGCCAGCAGTGGAGGGAACTCACCCCTCCACTTT. It codes for CASSGGNSPLHF. V usage is TRBV7-6 and J usage is TRBJ1-6, with no clear D. The CDR3 is 12 amino acids. Trimming shortened V by 6 bases and J by 10 bases, and 10 bases separated the two germline ends. Germline-derived CDR1 and CDR2 are SGHVS and FNYEAQ.

The chain joins TRBV4-1 to TRBJ2-3, with 7 bases matching TRBD2. Germline V CDR1 and CDR2: MGHRA, YSYEKL. This CDR3 has 16 residues. The V segment lost 0 bases and the J segment 4 bases; nucleotides outside the gene matches: 7. CDR3 nucleotides: TGCGCCAGCAGCCAAGAGTCGCTAGCGGCCCCAGATACGCAGTATTTT. Translated: CASSQESLAAPDTQYF.

The V call is TRBV28, the J call TRBJ1-2; D may be TRBD1 (6 bases). Trimming removed 5 bases from V and 1 base from J, with 14 bases in between. Germline V gene sequence: CDR1 MDHEN, CDR2 SYDVKM. The CDR3 contains 15 residues. CDR3 loop: CASSLTGTGNYGYTF. The CDR3 coding sequence is TGTGCCAGCAGTCTCACAGGGACGGGTAACTATGGCTACACCTTC.

The chain employs TRBV2 and TRBJ2-5; D not resolved. Germline values: CDR1 SNHLY, CDR2 FYNNEI. V was cut by 6 bases and J by 9 bases, with 20 bases left in between. The CDR3 spans 14 residues. CDR3 amino acids: CASSPFAVTWSQYF. CDR3 in DNA: TGTGCCAGCAGCCCCTTCGCCGTGACGTGGTCCCAGTACTTC.

The chain combines TRBV19 with TRBJ1-4; 8 bases line up with TRBD1. The V segment lost 5 bases and the J segment 8 bases; nucleotides outside the gene matches: 7. This CDR3 is 14 amino acids long. Germline CDR1 and CDR2: LNHDA and SQIVND (reference sequence). The CDR3 DNA reads TGTGCCAGTAGTCGACAGGGGTGGAAAGAAAAACTGTTTTTT. Its protein product is CASSRQGWKEKLFF.

Here the CDR3 DNA reads TGCGCCAGCAGCTATAGCTCAGGGGAACAGCCCCAGCATTTT. Protein sequence: CASSYSSGEQPQHF. The V gene is TRBV5-1, the J gene TRBJ1-5, with a possible D match to TRBD1 (6 bases). Germline assignment: CDR1 SGHRS and CDR2 YFSETQ. Between the trimmed V and J ends, which lost 3 bases and 7 bases, there was a span of 14 bases. This CDR3 is 14 amino acids long. Full variable domain (rest looked up from reference TRBV5-1 and TRBJ1-5): KAGVTQTPRYLIKTRGQQVTLSCSPISGHRSVSWYQQTPGQGLQFLFEYFSETQRNKGNFPGRFSGRQFSNSRSEMNVSTLELGDSALYLCASSYSSGEQPQHFGDGTRLSIL.

This chain uses TRBV2 with TRBJ1-1; D not resolved. This CDR3 has 12 residues. Germline V gene lookup returns CDR1 SNHLY and CDR2 FYNNEI. V was pared by 7 bases and J by 4 bases, with 10 bases between. In DNA form, the CDR3 reads TGTGCCAGCACCTGGAGGCGCACTGAAGCTTTCTTT. Its protein is CASTWRRTEAFF.

The chain uses TRBV27 and TRBJ2-7, with D unresolved. The V end was cut by 6 bases, the J end by 2 bases, with 11 bases between. The CDR3 is 13 residues long. Germline V gives CDR1 MNHEY, CDR2 SMNVEV (reference sequence). CDR3 amino acids: CASRKHVTYEQYF. CDR3 sequence (DNA): TGTGCCAGCAGGAAACACGTCACCTACGAGCAGTACTTC.